This T cell receptor (beta chain) derives from a study of T cells in Graves' hyperthyroidism and ophthalmopathy. Whole-study context: Peripheral blood was taken when the disease was first diagnosed, before any treatment began.

General study points: Separation of ophthalmopathy from stable hyperthyroidism was achieved by a 13 V-J model. Model predictions of ophthalmopathy came a median approximately 6.8 months before onset. Most expanded thyroid clonotypes above 0.001 also appeared in blood.

The TCR beta CDR3 regions underwent amplification using RNA transcripts as the source. First-round RT-PCR with HTBI primers amplified the TCR CDR3 region. A single record per CDR3 protein comes from TCRdb applying MiXCR to the multiplex PCR reads. The table shows 640,000 or so distinct CDR3 sequences, with 12% to 15% occurring only once. The CDR3 runs to 12 residues. The germline V gene encodes CDR1 MDHEN and CDR2 SYDVKM. With 5 bases removed from V and 7 bases from J, the gap between germline ends came to 9 bases. This clonotype has at least ten counts. Antigen unknown. The source material was blood. This receptor was obtained from a woman between 18 and 30 years old with Graves' ophthalmopathy. The chain links TRBV28 to TRBJ1-5, with D unresolved. In nucleotides, the CDR3 is TGTGCCAGCAGTCCCCCCGGGCAGCCCCAGCATTTT. Residues: CASSPPGQPQHF.